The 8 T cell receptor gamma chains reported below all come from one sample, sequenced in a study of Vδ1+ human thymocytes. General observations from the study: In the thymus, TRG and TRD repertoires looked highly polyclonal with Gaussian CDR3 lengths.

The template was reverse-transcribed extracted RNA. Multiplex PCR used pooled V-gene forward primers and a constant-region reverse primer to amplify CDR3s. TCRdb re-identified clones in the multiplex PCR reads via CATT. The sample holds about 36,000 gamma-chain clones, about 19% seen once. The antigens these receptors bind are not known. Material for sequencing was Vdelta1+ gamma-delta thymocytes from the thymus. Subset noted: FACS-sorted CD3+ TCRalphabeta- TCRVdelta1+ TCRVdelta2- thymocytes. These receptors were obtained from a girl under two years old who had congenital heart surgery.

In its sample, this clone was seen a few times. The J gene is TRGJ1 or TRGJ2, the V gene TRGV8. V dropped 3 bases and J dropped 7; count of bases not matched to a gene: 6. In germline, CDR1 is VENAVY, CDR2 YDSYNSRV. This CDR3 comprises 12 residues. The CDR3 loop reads CATWDDRYKKLF. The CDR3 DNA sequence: TGTGCCACCTGGGATGATCGGTATAAGAAACTCTTT.

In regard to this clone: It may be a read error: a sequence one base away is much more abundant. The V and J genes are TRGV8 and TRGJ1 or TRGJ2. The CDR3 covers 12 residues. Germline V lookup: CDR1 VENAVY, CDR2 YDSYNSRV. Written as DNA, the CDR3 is TGTGCCACCAGGGACCCTTATTATAAGAAACTCTTT. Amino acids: CATRDPYYKKLF.

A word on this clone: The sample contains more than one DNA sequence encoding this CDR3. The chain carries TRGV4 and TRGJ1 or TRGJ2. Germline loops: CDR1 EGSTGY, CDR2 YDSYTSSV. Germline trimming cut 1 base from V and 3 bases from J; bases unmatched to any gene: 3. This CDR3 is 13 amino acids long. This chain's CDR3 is CATWDGAYYKKLF. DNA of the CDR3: TGTGCCACCTGGGATGGAGCTTATTATAAGAAACTCTTT.

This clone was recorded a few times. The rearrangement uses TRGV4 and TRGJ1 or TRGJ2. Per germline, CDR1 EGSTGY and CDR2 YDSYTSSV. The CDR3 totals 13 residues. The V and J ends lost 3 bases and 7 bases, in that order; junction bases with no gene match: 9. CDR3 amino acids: CATWDRAIYKKLF. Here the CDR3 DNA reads TGTGCCACCTGGGATCGGGCGATCTATAAGAAACTCTTT.

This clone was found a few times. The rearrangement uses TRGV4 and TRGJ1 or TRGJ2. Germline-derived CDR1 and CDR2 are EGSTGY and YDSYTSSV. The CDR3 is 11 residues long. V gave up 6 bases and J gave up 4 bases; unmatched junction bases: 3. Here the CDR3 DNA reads TGTGCCACCTGGAGATATTATAAGAAACTCTTT. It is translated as CATWRYYKKLF.

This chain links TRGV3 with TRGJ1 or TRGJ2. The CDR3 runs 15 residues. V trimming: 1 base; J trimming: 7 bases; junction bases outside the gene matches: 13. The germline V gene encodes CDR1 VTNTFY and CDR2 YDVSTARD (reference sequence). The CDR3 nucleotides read TGTGCCACCTGGGACAGTTTCGCGTCTTACTATAAGAAACTCTTT. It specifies CATWDSFASYYKKLF.

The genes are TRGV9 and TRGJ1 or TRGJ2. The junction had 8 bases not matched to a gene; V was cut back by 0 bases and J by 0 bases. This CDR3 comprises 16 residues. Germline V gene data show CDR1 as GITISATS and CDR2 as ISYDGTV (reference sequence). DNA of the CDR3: TGTGCCTTGTGGGAGGTGCTGGGGAAGAATTATTATAAGAAACTCTTT. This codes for CALWEVLGKNYYKKLF.

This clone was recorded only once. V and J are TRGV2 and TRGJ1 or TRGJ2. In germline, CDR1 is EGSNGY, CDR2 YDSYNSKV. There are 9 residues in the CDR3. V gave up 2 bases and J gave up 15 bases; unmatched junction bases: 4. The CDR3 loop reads CATWDVALF. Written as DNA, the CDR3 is TGTGCCACCTGGGACGTCGCACTCTTT.